The rows below give T cell receptor beta chains drawn from one sample of a study of T cells in Graves' hyperthyroidism and ophthalmopathy. TCRdb re-called the multiplex PCR reads with MiXCR, one entry per CDR3 protein. The data hold hundreds of thousands of distinct CDR3 sequences, with 15% to 20% observed a single time. Sequenced sample: blood. The receptor source for this set is a woman between 55 and 75 years old with Graves' ophthalmopathy. CDR3s include the opening cysteine and the closing phenylalanine or tryptophan. Clone size appears in some rows only: once, few, many, or a class for an expanded clone.

j_call	clone_size	v_call	cdr3_aa
TRBJ2-2	many	TRBV7-9	CASSPRGRNTGELFF
TRBJ2-3	.	TRBV9	CASTPRASGGNTDTQYF
TRBJ2-2	many	TRBV11-2	CASSPVRGTSNTGELFF
TRBJ1-1	many	TRBV5-6	CASSLVGSNTEAFF
TRBJ1-3	many	TRBV11-2	CASSFRKSSGNTIYF
TRBJ2-1	few	TRBV27	CASSLEVPISYNEQFF
TRBJ1-2	many	TRBV7-2	CASSKDLSNYGYTF
TRBJ1-1	.	TRBV10-3	CAISGANTEAFF
TRBJ1-6	once	TRBV6-2/TRBV6-3	CASTILSRNSPLHF
TRBJ1-1	few	TRBV20-1	CSARGDREVTEAFF
TRBJ1-2	many	TRBV3-1	CASSQIGRGDGYTF
TRBJ2-3	many	TRBV27	CATFDAGLTDTQYF
TRBJ2-6	.	TRBV4-3	CASSQEPGRVSGANVLTF
TRBJ1-6	.	TRBV5-6	CASSSVQGAISSYNSPLHF
TRBJ2-5	many	TRBV20-1	CSAPSGTSASTQYF
TRBJ1-2	.	TRBV6-2/TRBV6-3	CAGSYSRGAPDGYTF
TRBJ2-2	many	TRBV28	CASSRTGVAGELFF
TRBJ2-2	.	TRBV5-1	CASSHRDRGTGELFF
TRBJ2-7	once	TRBV28	CASSLRREVPYEQYF
TRBJ1-2	few	TRBV30	CAWSSPPQGLYGYTF
TRBJ2-5	.	TRBV10-1	CASTTAGERETQYF
TRBJ2-3	many	TRBV11-2	CASSSPDRDGADTQYF
TRBJ2-2	few	TRBV4-3	CASRSDISWTSASNTGELFF
TRBJ2-3	many	TRBV20-1	CSARGTGTSGSLDTQYF
TRBJ1-1	many	TRBV18	CASCQGGNTEAFF
TRBJ2-3	many	TRBV15	CATSRDRGRLGSTDTQYF
TRBJ1-1	.	TRBV4-3	CASSLGQFGTEAFF
TRBJ1-5	many	TRBV6-2/TRBV6-3	CASRAPGSGNQPQHF
TRBJ2-5	few	TRBV14	CASSHRGTQYF
TRBJ1-5	.	TRBV12-5	CASGLADQPQHF